This is a list of T cell receptor beta chains from one sample in a study of blood T cell repertoires in COVID-19. The repertoire was sequenced with immunoSEQ multiplex PCR; TCRdb's copy has only in-frame clones and lacks some. Of over 150,000 clones in the sample, under 85% were seen once. Sequenced sample: peripheral blood. The receptors originated from a man aged 80 or over with COVID-19, enrolled during active disease. CDR3s include the opening cysteine and the closing phenylalanine or tryptophan. A D gene is named only where the DNA matches it firmly. Clone size is shown for a subset of rows, as once, few, many or a class of expanded clone.

J: TRBJ1-5
V: TRBV4-2
D: NA
size: NA
DNA: TGTGCCAGCAGCCAAGAGGCAGATAGCAATCAGCCCCAGCATTTT
CDR3: CASSQEADSNQPQHF

J: TRBJ1-2
V: TRBV5-1
D: TRBD1
size: NA
DNA: TGCGCCAGCAGCTTGTTGGTGGGACAGGGCCGTCGAATTAACTATGGCTACACCTTC
CDR3: CASSLLVGQGRRINYGYTF

J: TRBJ2-1
V: TRBV7-2
D: NA
size: NA
DNA: TGTGCCAGCAGCTTAGAGCGGGCCAATGAGCAGTTCTTC
CDR3: CASSLERANEQFF

J: TRBJ2-7
V: TRBV6-5
D: TRBD2
size: NA
DNA: TGTGCCAGCAGTCGAGCGGGGGGAGGATACGAGCAGTACTTC
CDR3: CASSRAGGGYEQYF

J: TRBJ2-6
V: TRBV6-1
D: TRBD1
size: NA
DNA: TGTGCCAGCAGTGCCCGGACAGGGAGCTCTGGGGCCAACGTCCTGACTTTC
CDR3: CASSARTGSSGANVLTF

J: TRBJ1-2
V: TRBV10-3
D: NA
size: NA
DNA: TGTGCCATCAGTGAGTCGTCAGTTGATGGCTACACCTTC
CDR3: CAISESSVDGYTF

J: TRBJ1-3
V: TRBV18
D: NA
size: NA
DNA: TGTGCCAGCTCACCAATCGCGGAGGGAAACACCATATATTTT
CDR3: CASSPIAEGNTIYF

J: TRBJ2-7
V: TRBV12-3/TRBV12-4
D: NA
size: once
DNA: TGTGCCAGCAGTTTAACCGGAGACGAGCAGTACTTC
CDR3: CASSLTGDEQYF

J: TRBJ1-2
V: TRBV27
D: NA
size: NA
DNA: TGTGCCAGCAGTTTATGGCAGGGCGGTGGCTACACCTTC
CDR3: CASSLWQGGGYTF

J: TRBJ2-3
V: TRBV10-3
D: NA
size: NA
DNA: TGTGCCATCAGCCTGGAGACCCGCACAGATACGCAGTATTTT
CDR3: CAISLETRTDTQYF

J: TRBJ1-5
V: TRBV12-2
D: NA
size: NA
DNA: TGTGCAAGTCGCTTAGCAGGGGGGGCCATTAGCAATCAGCCCCAGCATTTT
CDR3: CASRLAGGAISNQPQHF

J: TRBJ2-5
V: TRBV2
D: TRBD2
size: NA
DNA: TGTGCCAGCAGTGAATGGGCTAGCGGCGAGACCCAGTACTTC
CDR3: CASSEWASGETQYF

J: TRBJ2-5
V: TRBV10-3
D: TRBD1
size: NA
DNA: TGTGCCACGGGGACAGGGGGCTCTTTGGAGACCCAGTACTTC
CDR3: CATGTGGSLETQYF

J: TRBJ1-6
V: TRBV2
D: NA
size: NA
DNA: TGTGCCAGCAGTTCAGGACAGCCATACGGCAATTCACCCCTCCACTTT
CDR3: CASSSGQPYGNSPLHF

J: TRBJ2-6
V: TRBV6-5
D: NA
size: NA
DNA: TGTGCCAGCAGTTACTTAAACTCTGGGGCCAACGTCCTGACTTTC
CDR3: CASSYLNSGANVLTF

J: TRBJ2-7
V: TRBV29-1
D: NA
size: NA
DNA: TGCAGCGTTGAAAAGGAGGGCCCCTACGAGCAGTACTTC
CDR3: CSVEKEGPYEQYF

J: TRBJ2-2
V: TRBV3-1/TRBV3-2
D: TRBD2
size: NA
DNA: TGTGCCAGCAGCCCCCGGACTAGCGGGGGGGCAGGCGGGGAGCTGTTTTTT
CDR3: CASSPRTSGGAGGELFF

J: TRBJ2-6
V: TRBV19
D: NA
size: NA
DNA: TGTGCCAGTAGTATAGATACAGGCTTTGGATTCTCTGGGGCCAACGTCCTGACTTTC
CDR3: CASSIDTGFGFSGANVLTF

J: TRBJ1-4
V: TRBV7-9
D: NA
size: NA
DNA: TGTGCCGTAGAGCGGCGGGTGGGTGAAAAACTGTTTTTT
CDR3: CAVERRVGEKLFF

J: TRBJ2-2
V: TRBV10-3
D: TRBD1
size: few
DNA: TGTGCCATCAGTGGGGGACAGGGGATTGGTAACACCGGGGAGCTGTTTTTT
CDR3: CAISGGQGIGNTGELFF

J: TRBJ1-2
V: TRBV5-6
D: NA
size: NA
DNA: TGTGCCAGCAGCTTCGGACAAAACTTAGGCTACACCTTC
CDR3: CASSFGQNLGYTF

J: TRBJ1-2
V: TRBV4-3
D: NA
size: NA
DNA: TGCGCCAGCAGCCAAGGCCCTCGGCAAGGAGCCTACACCTTC
CDR3: CASSQGPRQGAYTF

J: TRBJ1-1
V: TRBV6-5
D: NA
size: few
DNA: TGTGCCAGCAGTCGTGCCGGGGGGTCCACCACTGAAGCTTTCTTT
CDR3: CASSRAGGSTTEAFF

J: TRBJ1-5
V: TRBV6-5
D: TRBD1
size: NA
DNA: TGTGCCAGCAGTTACTCGGGGACAGGGAAAGATCAGCCCCAGCATTTT
CDR3: CASSYSGTGKDQPQHF

J: TRBJ2-2
V: TRBV7-3
D: NA
size: NA
DNA: TGTGCCAGCAGCCCAAAAAACACCGGGGAGCTGTTTTTT
CDR3: CASSPKNTGELFF

J: TRBJ1-5
V: TRBV5-1
D: NA
size: NA
DNA: TGCGCCAGCAGCTTGGGCGGGACGGCCAATCAGCCCCAGCATTTT
CDR3: CASSLGGTANQPQHF

J: TRBJ2-2
V: TRBV5-1
D: TRBD2
size: NA
DNA: TGCGCCAGCAGCTTTAGCGGGGGGCCGAACACCGGGGAGCTGTTTTTT
CDR3: CASSFSGGPNTGELFF

J: TRBJ1-4
V: TRBV9
D: NA
size: few
DNA: TGTGCCAGCAGCCCTTACCCAGATAATGAAAAACTGTTTTTT
CDR3: CASSPYPDNEKLFF

J: TRBJ2-7
V: TRBV6-6
D: TRBD2
size: few
DNA: TGTGCCAGCAGTTACCTTACTAGCGGGGGGGTTTACGAGCAGTACTTC
CDR3: CASSYLTSGGVYEQYF

J: TRBJ1-2
V: TRBV5-4
D: TRBD1
size: NA
DNA: TGTGCCAGCAGCCTGAGGACAGGGGCAACCTATGGCTACACCTTC
CDR3: CASSLRTGATYGYTF

J: TRBJ2-2
V: TRBV18
D: NA
size: NA
DNA: TGTGCCAGCTCACCACCGAACAGGGGAGGCACCGGGGAGCTGTTTTTT
CDR3: CASSPPNRGGTGELFF

J: TRBJ1-4
V: TRBV9
D: NA
size: NA
DNA: TGTGCCAGCAGCGTAGCCCCCGACAGAGCAACTAATGAAAAACTGTTTTTT
CDR3: CASSVAPDRATNEKLFF

J: TRBJ1-6
V: TRBV18
D: NA
size: NA
DNA: TGTGCCAGCTCACCCCAGAGGGGGGGAGTTCGTTCACCCCTCCACTTT
CDR3: CASSPQRGGVRSPLHF

J: TRBJ2-3
V: TRBV4-3
D: NA
size: NA
DNA: TGCGCCAGCAGCCAAGGTCTATTTAGCACAGATACGCAGTATTTT
CDR3: CASSQGLFSTDTQYF

J: TRBJ1-3
V: TRBV7-2
D: NA
size: NA
DNA: TGTGCCAGCAGCTTATGGACGGGGTCTGGAAACACCATATATTTT
CDR3: CASSLWTGSGNTIYF

J: TRBJ1-5
V: TRBV15
D: TRBD1
size: NA
DNA: TGTGCCACCAGCAGAGAGATAGCACAGGGGCAGCCCCAGCATTTT
CDR3: CATSREIAQGQPQHF

J: TRBJ1-1
V: TRBV12-3/TRBV12-4
D: NA
size: NA
DNA: TGTGCCAGCATAGCGGTCTATAACACTGAAGCTTTCTTT
CDR3: CASIAVYNTEAFF

J: TRBJ2-7
V: TRBV5-6
D: NA
size: NA
DNA: TGTGCCAGCAGCTCGGTCCATCGACAGTCCCACTACGAGCAGTACTTC
CDR3: CASSSVHRQSHYEQYF

J: TRBJ1-4
V: TRBV5-6
D: NA
size: NA
DNA: TGTGCCAGCAGTTGGCCCCGGGGTAATGAAAAACTGTTTTTT
CDR3: CASSWPRGNEKLFF

J: TRBJ2-5
V: TRBV3-1/TRBV3-2
D: TRBD2
size: NA
DNA: TGTGCCAGCAGCCAAGAACTAGCGGAGGAGACCCAGTACTTC
CDR3: CASSQELAEETQYF

J: TRBJ2-1
V: TRBV9
D: TRBD1
size: once
DNA: TGTGCCAGCAGCTTTACAGGGGACCAGGGGCAGTTCTTC
CDR3: CASSFTGDQGQFF

J: TRBJ1-5
V: TRBV7-9
D: NA
size: once
DNA: TGTGCCAGCAGCTTAGGAGGTGGTGTGGGGACTGATCAGCCCCAGCATTTT
CDR3: CASSLGGGVGTDQPQHF

J: TRBJ2-6
V: TRBV5-6
D: TRBD1
size: NA
DNA: TGTGCCAGCAGCGCCTCCGGGACAGAGACTGGGGCCAACGTCCTGACTTTC
CDR3: CASSASGTETGANVLTF

J: TRBJ2-3
V: TRBV9
D: TRBD1
size: NA
DNA: TGTGCCAGCAGTAGCGGGGACAGGGGCCCAGGTACGCAGTATTTT
CDR3: CASSSGDRGPGTQYF

J: TRBJ1-1
V: TRBV18
D: NA
size: NA
DNA: TGTGCCAGCTCATCGTCGACGGGACTTGTTGAAGCTTTCTTT
CDR3: CASSSSTGLVEAFF

J: TRBJ2-7
V: TRBV7-9
D: NA
size: NA
DNA: TGTGCCAGCAGCCGCGACACGTCGGTTTACGAGCAGTACTTC
CDR3: CASSRDTSVYEQYF

J: TRBJ2-5
V: TRBV25-1
D: NA
size: NA
DNA: TGTGCCAGCAGTGAAAGGTCAGGGTGGCCACAAGAGACCCAGTACTTC
CDR3: CASSERSGWPQETQYF

J: TRBJ1-2
V: TRBV25-1
D: TRBD1
size: NA
DNA: TGTGCCAGCAGTGAATTGGGACAGGGATCCAACTATGGCTACACCTTC
CDR3: CASSELGQGSNYGYTF

J: TRBJ2-5
V: TRBV3-1/TRBV3-2
D: TRBD2
size: NA
DNA: TGTGCCAGCAGCCACGGACTAGCGGGGGCTCAAGAGACCCAGTACTTC
CDR3: CASSHGLAGAQETQYF

J: TRBJ2-2
V: TRBV7-8
D: NA
size: NA
DNA: TGTGCCAGCAGCTTACTGCGGGGTAACACCGGGGAGCTGTTTTTT
CDR3: CASSLLRGNTGELFF

J: TRBJ2-5
V: TRBV12-3/TRBV12-4
D: TRBD2
size: NA
DNA: TGTGCCAGCAGGCCGGGGGGGGAGACCCAGTACTTC
CDR3: CASRPGGETQYF

J: TRBJ2-1
V: TRBV6-5
D: NA
size: NA
DNA: TGTGCCAGCAGTCCCCTACAGGGTGGGCAGTTCTTC
CDR3: CASSPLQGGQFF

J: TRBJ1-5
V: TRBV19
D: NA
size: NA
DNA: TGTGCCAGTAAACGAGGAACGGCGGAAGGTCAGCCCCAGCATTTT
CDR3: CASKRGTAEGQPQHF

J: TRBJ2-1
V: TRBV10-3
D: TRBD2
size: NA
DNA: TGTGCCATCAGTGGGCCTGACGGGGGGGCCGGACGGCAGTTCTTC
CDR3: CAISGPDGGAGRQFF

J: TRBJ1-5
V: TRBV21-1
D: NA
size: NA
DNA: TGTGCCAGCAGCCCAGGGGCAGGGGGCTGCAATCAGCCCCAGCATTTT
CDR3: CASSPGAGGCNQPQHF

J: TRBJ2-3
V: TRBV4-1
D: TRBD2
size: NA
DNA: TGCGCCAGCAGCCGCCGGGCGGGACTAGCGGGGGGGCCGGGCACAGATACGCAGTATTTT
CDR3: CASSRRAGLAGGPGTDTQYF